The 17 T cell receptor beta chains below all came from one sample that was sequenced in a study of CD8 T cells in Susac syndrome. After extraction with the RNeasy kit, 0.5 to 1 ug of the RNA was reverse transcribed using random hexamers. TCRdb recomputed calls from the immunoSEQ multiplex PCR reads with MiXCR, one row per CDR3 protein. Of under 150,000 distinct CDR3 sequences detected, about 94% appear once; the ten largest clones hold around 0.12%. Sample: CD4+ T cells from PBMCs. The origin of the receptors is a human donor with multiple sclerosis.

The chain joins TRBV20-1 to TRBJ2-3, with 8 positions matching TRBD1. Germline V lookup: CDR1 DFQATT, CDR2 SNEGSKA (reference sequence). The CDR3 is made up of 14 amino acids. V lost 2 bases and J lost 4; bases outside the gene matches: 5. The CDR3 DNA follows: TGCAGTGCTAGACCCCCGACAGGGGCAGATACGCAGTATTTT. This sequence encodes CSARPPTGADTQYF.

This chain connects TRBV7-2 to TRBJ2-7; 10 bases match TRBD2. V lost 1 base and J lost 4; bases outside the gene matches: 7. The CDR3 length is 16 residues. Germline V gene data show CDR1 as SGHTA and CDR2 as FQGNSA. The CDR3 bases are TGTGCCAGCAGCTTAGTGGCTAGCGGGGGAGGTTACGAGCAGTACTTC. The encoded protein is CASSLVASGGGYEQYF.

The CDR3 here is CAWRGGAWDTQYF. The CDR3 DNA is TGTGCCTGGAGGGGGGGGGCTTGGGATACGCAGTATTTT. The V and J genes are TRBV30 and TRBJ2-3; perhaps TRBD2 as D (7 bases). The ends were cut back, 3 bases at V and 6 bases at J, with 13 bases in the middle. CDR1 GTSNPN and CDR2 SVGIG come from the germline V gene (reference sequence). The CDR3 has 13 amino acids.

This CDR3 is CSAGQGNTEAFF. CDR3 in DNA: TGCAGTGCTGGCCAGGGGAACACTGAAGCTTTCTTT. The chain employs TRBV20-1 and TRBJ1-1; possibly TRBD1 for D (5 bases). This CDR3 has 12 residues. V dropped 5 bases and J dropped 1 base, with 8 bases sitting between them. Germline V lookup: CDR1 DFQATT, CDR2 SNEGSKA (reference sequence).

The V gene is TRBV6-5, the J gene TRBJ1-1, with TRBD1 as a possible D gene (6 bases). The CDR3 has 14 amino acids. The V and J ends lost 6 bases and 3 bases respectively, with 14 bases between them. Per germline, CDR1 MNHEY and CDR2 SVGAGI. The CDR3 coding sequence is TGTGCCAGCAGATTGGGGGCTGGGGACACTGAAGCTTTCTTT. Translated, it gives CASRLGAGDTEAFF.

The chain is built from TRBV20-1 and TRBJ1-2, with TRBD1 matching over 7 bases. This CDR3 comprises 14 residues. V lost 3 bases and J lost 4; bases outside the gene matches: 8. Germline CDR1 reads DFQATT; CDR2 reads SNEGSKA (reference sequence). This chain's CDR3 is CSASETGYAYGYTF. CDR3 in DNA: TGCAGTGCTAGCGAGACAGGGTATGCCTATGGCTACACCTTC.

The chain employs TRBV6-2 or TRBV6-3 and TRBJ1-5, with 10 bases fitting TRBD1. The CDR3 spans 16 residues. Germline values: CDR1 MNHEY, CDR2 SVGEGT. The V and J ends lost 4 bases and 5 bases, in that order; junction bases with no gene match: 8. The chain's CDR3 is CASSSWDRGKYQPQHF. The CDR3 coding sequence is TGTGCCAGCAGTTCCTGGGACAGGGGCAAGTATCAGCCCCAGCATTTT.

The chain recombines TRBV27 with TRBJ2-2; possibly TRBD2 for D (6 bases). The V and J ends lost 6 bases and 7 bases respectively, with 21 bases between them. This CDR3 spans 16 amino acids. Germline assignment: CDR1 MNHEY and CDR2 SMNVEV (reference sequence). Written as DNA, the CDR3 is TGTGCCAGCAGCGGTTCTAAGGGGAAGGGAGGCGGGGAGCTGTTTTTT. This encodes CASSGSKGKGGGELFF.

The V call is TRBV10-3, the J call TRBJ1-2, with 9 bases aligning to TRBD1. The J segment lost 8 bases and the V segment lost 6 bases, leaving 10 bases of the junction unmatched. This CDR3 contains 14 residues. CDR1 ENHRY and CDR2 SYGVKD come from the germline V gene. As DNA, the CDR3 is TGTGCCATCAGGGCTGATCGACAGGGGGACGGCTACACCTTC. Amino acid sequence: CAIRADRQGDGYTF.

V is TRBV2 and J is TRBJ2-3; D is uncertain. Germline V gene data show CDR1 as SNHLY and CDR2 as FYNNEI. The V end lost 4 bases, the J end lost 1 base, and 9 bases lay between the germline ends. The CDR3 loop spans 14 amino acids. The CDR3 loop reads CASSGTVGTDTQYF. CDR3 coding DNA: TGTGCCAGCAGTGGGACCGTCGGCACAGATACGCAGTATTTT.

The chain joins TRBV11-2 to TRBJ1-3; D not resolved. Germline loops: CDR1 SGHAT, CDR2 FQNNGV. The length of the CDR3 is 15 residues. V shed 2 bases and J shed 0 bases, with 8 bases lying between them. The CDR3: CASSLNANSGNTIYF. CDR3 coding DNA: TGTGCCAGCAGCTTAAATGCTAACTCTGGAAACACCATATATTTT.

V usage is TRBV29-1 and J usage is TRBJ1-1; D is perhaps TRBD1 (5 bases). The CDR3 totals 15 residues. In germline, CDR1 is SQVTM, CDR2 ANQGSEA. The V gene lost 0 bases and the J gene lost 5 bases, with 16 bases spanning the gap. The chain's CDR3 is CSVEERAGLRTEAFF. The CDR3 DNA is TGCAGCGTTGAAGAGCGGGCAGGGCTGAGGACTGAAGCTTTCTTT.

This clonotype appeared a single time. This chain uses TRBV4-3 with TRBJ1-1, with D unclear. Per germline, CDR1 LGHNA and CDR2 YSLEER. The CDR3 is 14 amino acids. Trimming took 4 bases from V and 7 from J, leaving 16 bases between them. CDR3 sequence (DNA): TGCGCCAGCAGCCTAAGGGTGATGGGTAATGAAGCTTTCTTT. Protein: CASSLRVMGNEAFF.

V gene TRBV6-4 combines with J gene TRBJ2-1; D gene unclear. The CDR3 covers 15 residues. The V gene's germline CDR1 is MRHNA and CDR2 SNTAGT. V was pared by 4 bases and J by 9 bases, with 19 bases between. The CDR3 reads CASSAYPLVDGEQFF. CDR3 sequence (DNA): TGTGCCAGCAGTGCCTACCCCCTGGTAGATGGTGAGCAGTTCTTC.

V gene TRBV12-3 or TRBV12-4 combines with J gene TRBJ1-2; D uncertain. The V end lost 3 bases, the J end lost 0 bases, and 11 bases lay between the germline ends. CDR3 length: 15 residues. The CDR3: CASSLTVTPNYGYTF. CDR3 in DNA: TGTGCCAGCAGTTTGACGGTGACTCCTAACTATGGCTACACCTTC.

V gene TRBV12-3 or TRBV12-4 combines with J gene TRBJ2-2; TRBD2 agrees at 8 bases. V gave up 5 bases and J gave up 4 bases; unmatched junction bases: 6. The CDR3 is made up of 15 amino acids. The CDR3: CASSPGLAVTGELFF. Here the CDR3 DNA reads TGTGCCAGCAGTCCAGGACTAGCCGTCACCGGGGAGCTGTTTTTT.

The V call is TRBV7-3, the J call TRBJ1-1; TRBD1 matches 9 bases. CDR3 length: 16 amino acids. Germline V gives CDR1 SGHTA, CDR2 FQGTGA. V trimming: 5 bases; J trimming: 1 base; junction bases outside the gene matches: 8. CDR3 region: CASSPSGDRANTEAFF. The CDR3 nucleotides are TGTGCCAGCAGCCCCAGCGGGGACAGGGCGAACACTGAAGCTTTCTTT.